The T cell receptor (beta chain) under discussion was sequenced for a study of human T cells and chemical hapten exposure. This clonotype was counted many times. TCRdb ran MiXCR on the RACE reads and lists one entry per CDR3 protein. The table shows fewer than 130,000 distinct CDR3 sequences, with 9.5% to 11% occurring only once. The time point was: patch test 1, 2 weeks after DPC sensitization. Treatment given: therapeutic diphenylcyclopropenone sensitization with weekly scalp DPC. The sample consisted of whole blood, taken in connection with sensitization to the hapten diphenylcyclopropenone (DPC). The receptor's source is a middle-aged woman with alopecia areata. Some clones in this sample may be carry-over from other donors' samples.

Here the CDR3 reads CATKDSTNIQYF. The CDR3, as DNA: TGTGCCACAAAGGACAGCACGAACATTCAGTACTTC. V and J are TRBV21-1 and TRBJ2-4; the table calls TRBD1, which could not be checked here. TRBV21-1 is listed as a pseudogene. The CDR3 contains 12 residues.